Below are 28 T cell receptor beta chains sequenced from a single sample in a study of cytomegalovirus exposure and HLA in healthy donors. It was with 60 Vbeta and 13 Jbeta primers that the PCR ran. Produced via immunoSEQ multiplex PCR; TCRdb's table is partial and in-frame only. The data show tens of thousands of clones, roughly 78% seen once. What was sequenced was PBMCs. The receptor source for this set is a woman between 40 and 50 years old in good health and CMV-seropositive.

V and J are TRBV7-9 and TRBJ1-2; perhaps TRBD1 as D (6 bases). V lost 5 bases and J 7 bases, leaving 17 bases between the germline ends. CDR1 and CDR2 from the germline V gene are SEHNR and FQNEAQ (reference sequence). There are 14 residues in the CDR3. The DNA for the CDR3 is TGTGCCAGCAGCCAGGAACAGGGTTTAATTGGCTACACCTTC. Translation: CASSQEQGLIGYTF.

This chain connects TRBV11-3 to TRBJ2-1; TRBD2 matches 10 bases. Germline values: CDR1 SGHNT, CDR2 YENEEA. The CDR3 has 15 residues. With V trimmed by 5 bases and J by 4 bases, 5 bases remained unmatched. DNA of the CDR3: TGTGCCAGCAGCATAACTAGCGGGGATTACAATGAGCAGTTCTTC. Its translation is CASSITSGDYNEQFF.

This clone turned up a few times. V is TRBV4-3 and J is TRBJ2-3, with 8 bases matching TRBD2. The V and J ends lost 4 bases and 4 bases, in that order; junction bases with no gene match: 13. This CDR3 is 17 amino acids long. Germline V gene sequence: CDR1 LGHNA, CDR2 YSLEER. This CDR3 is CASSPRGAGEVPDTQYF. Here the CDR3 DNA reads TGCGCCAGCAGCCCCCGGGGAGCGGGAGAGGTGCCAGATACGCAGTATTTT.

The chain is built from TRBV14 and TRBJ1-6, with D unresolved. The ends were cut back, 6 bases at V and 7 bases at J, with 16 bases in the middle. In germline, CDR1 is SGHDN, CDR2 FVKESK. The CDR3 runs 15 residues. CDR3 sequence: CASSLQGRRNSPLHF. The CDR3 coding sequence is TGTGCCAGCAGTTTACAAGGACGGAGGAATTCACCCCTCCACTTT.

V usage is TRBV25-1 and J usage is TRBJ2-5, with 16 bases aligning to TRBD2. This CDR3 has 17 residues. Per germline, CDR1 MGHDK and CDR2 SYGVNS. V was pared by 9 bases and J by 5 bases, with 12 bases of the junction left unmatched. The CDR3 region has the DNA TGTGCCAGTGTGTCGGGGACTAGCGGGAGGGCCTTGGAGACCCAGTACTTC. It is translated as CASVSGTSGRALETQYF.

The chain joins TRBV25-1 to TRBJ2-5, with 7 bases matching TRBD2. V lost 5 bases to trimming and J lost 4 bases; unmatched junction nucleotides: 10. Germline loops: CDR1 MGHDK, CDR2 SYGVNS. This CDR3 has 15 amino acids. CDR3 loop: CASSQVGGPPETQYF. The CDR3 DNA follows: TGTGCCAGCAGTCAGGTGGGAGGGCCCCCAGAGACCCAGTACTTC.

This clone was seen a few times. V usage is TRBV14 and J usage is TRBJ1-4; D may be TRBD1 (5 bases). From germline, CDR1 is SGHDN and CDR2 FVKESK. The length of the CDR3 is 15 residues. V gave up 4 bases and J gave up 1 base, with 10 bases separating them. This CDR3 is CASSPWRGTNEKLFF. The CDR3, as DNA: TGTGCCAGCAGCCCGTGGAGGGGAACTAATGAAAAACTGTTTTTT.

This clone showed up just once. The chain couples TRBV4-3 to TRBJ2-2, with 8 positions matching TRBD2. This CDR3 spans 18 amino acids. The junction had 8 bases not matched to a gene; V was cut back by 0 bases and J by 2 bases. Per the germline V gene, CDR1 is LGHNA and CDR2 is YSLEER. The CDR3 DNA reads TGCGCCAGCAGCCAAGAGCCAGCGGGAGCGGTTAACACCGGGGAGCTGTTTTTT. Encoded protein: CASSQEPAGAVNTGELFF.

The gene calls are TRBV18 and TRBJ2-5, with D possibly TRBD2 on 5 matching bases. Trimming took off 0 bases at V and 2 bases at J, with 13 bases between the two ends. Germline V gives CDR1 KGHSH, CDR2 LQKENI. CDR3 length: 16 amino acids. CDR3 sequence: CASSPPVVSGQETQYF. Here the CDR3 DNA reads TGTGCCAGCTCACCACCCGTCGTAAGCGGTCAAGAGACCCAGTACTTC.

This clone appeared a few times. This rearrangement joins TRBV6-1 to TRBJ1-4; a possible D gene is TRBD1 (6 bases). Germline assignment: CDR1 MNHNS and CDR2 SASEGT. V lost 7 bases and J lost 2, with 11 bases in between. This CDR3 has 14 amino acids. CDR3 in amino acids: CASMRTVTNEKLFF. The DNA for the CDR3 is TGTGCCAGCATGAGGACAGTGACTAATGAAAAACTGTTTTTT.

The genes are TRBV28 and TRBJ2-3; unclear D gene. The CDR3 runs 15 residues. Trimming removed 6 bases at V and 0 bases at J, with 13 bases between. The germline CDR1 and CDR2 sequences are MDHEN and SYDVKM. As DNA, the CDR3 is TGTGCCAGCAGCCATGGAGACTTGAGCACAGATACGCAGTATTTT. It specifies CASSHGDLSTDTQYF.

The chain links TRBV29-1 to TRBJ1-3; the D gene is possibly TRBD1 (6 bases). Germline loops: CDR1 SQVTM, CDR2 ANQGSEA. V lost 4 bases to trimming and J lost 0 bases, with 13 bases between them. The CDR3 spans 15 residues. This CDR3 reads CSVGAGVSSGNTIYF. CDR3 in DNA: TGCAGCGTTGGGGCAGGGGTAAGCTCTGGAAACACCATATATTTT.

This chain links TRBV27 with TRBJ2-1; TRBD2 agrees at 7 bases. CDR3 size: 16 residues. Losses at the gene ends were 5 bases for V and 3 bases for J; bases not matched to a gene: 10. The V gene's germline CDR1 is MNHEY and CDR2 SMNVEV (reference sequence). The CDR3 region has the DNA TGTGCCAGCAGTCGTTCATGGACTAGTTTCTACAATGAGCAGTTCTTC. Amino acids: CASSRSWTSFYNEQFF.

CDR3 residues: CASSTGGGNSPLHF. Written as DNA, the CDR3 is TGTGCCAGCAGCACCGGGGGAGGGAATTCACCCCTCCACTTT. This sequence joins TRBV2 and TRBJ1-6, with D possibly TRBD1 on 5 matching bases. Germline assignment: CDR1 SNHLY and CDR2 FYNNEI. V was trimmed by 6 bases and J by 7 bases, leaving 13 bases between them. The CDR3 sequence is 14 residues long.

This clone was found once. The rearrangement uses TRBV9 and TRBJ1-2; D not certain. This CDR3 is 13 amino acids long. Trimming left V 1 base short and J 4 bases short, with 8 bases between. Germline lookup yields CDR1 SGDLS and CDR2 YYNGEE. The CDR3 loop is CASSVWAGYGYTF. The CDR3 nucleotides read TGTGCCAGCAGCGTATGGGCCGGCTATGGCTACACCTTC.

The CDR3 DNA reads TGTGCCAGCAGCGTAGCTACAGACCCTCCCCCTTTCTTT. It codes for CASSVATDPPPFF. This chain connects TRBV9 to TRBJ1-1, with D hard to call. V lost 0 bases, J lost 12 bases, and 15 bases lay in between. Germline V gene data show CDR1 as SGDLS and CDR2 as YYNGEE. The CDR3 spans 13 residues.

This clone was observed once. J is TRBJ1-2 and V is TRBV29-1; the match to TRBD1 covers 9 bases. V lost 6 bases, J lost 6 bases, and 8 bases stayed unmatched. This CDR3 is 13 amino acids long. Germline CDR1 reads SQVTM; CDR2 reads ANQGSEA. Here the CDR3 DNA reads TGCAGCGTCGGTGGGACAGGGAGTGATGGCTACACCTTC. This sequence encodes CSVGGTGSDGYTF.

Written as DNA, the CDR3 is TGTGCCAGCAGCTTTAACAATCGCAGGGTGGGAGAGACCCAGTACTTC. Translation gives CASSFNNRRVGETQYF. This chain uses TRBV7-2 with TRBJ2-5; weak D call: TRBD1 (5 bases). The CDR3 runs 16 residues. Germline V CDR1 and CDR2: SGHTA, FQGNSA. V lost 3 bases to trimming and J lost 4 bases, with 18 bases between them.

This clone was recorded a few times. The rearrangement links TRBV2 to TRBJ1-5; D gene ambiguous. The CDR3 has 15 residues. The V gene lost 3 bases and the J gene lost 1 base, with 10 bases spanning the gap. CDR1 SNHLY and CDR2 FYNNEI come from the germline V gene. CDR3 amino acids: CASSEFGQSNQPQHF. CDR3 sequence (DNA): TGTGCCAGCAGTGAGTTTGGGCAAAGCAATCAGCCCCAGCATTTT.

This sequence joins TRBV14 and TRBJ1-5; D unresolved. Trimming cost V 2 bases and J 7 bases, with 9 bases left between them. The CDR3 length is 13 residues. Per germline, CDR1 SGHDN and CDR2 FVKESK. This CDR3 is CASSQSVEQPQHF. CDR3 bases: TGTGCCAGCAGCCAATCGGTGGAGCAGCCCCAGCATTTT.

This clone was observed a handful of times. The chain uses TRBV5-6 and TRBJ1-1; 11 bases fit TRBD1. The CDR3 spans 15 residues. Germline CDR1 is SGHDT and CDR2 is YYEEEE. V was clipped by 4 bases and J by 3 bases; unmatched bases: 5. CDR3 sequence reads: CASSETGQGDTEAFF. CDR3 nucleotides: TGTGCCAGCAGCGAGACGGGACAGGGGGACACTGAAGCTTTCTTT. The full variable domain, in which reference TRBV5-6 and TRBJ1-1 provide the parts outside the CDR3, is DAGVTQSPTHLIKTRGQQVTLRCSPKSGHDTVSWYQQALGQGPQFIFQYYEEEERQRGNFPDRFSGHQFPNYSSELNVNALLLGDSALYLCASSETGQGDTEAFFGQGTRLTVV.

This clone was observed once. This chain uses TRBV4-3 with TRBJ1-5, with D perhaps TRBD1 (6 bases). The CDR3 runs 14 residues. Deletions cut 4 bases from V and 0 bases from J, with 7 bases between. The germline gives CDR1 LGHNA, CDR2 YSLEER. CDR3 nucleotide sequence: TGCGCCAGCAGCCTACAGGGTAGCAATCAGCCCCAGCATTTT. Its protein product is CASSLQGSNQPQHF.

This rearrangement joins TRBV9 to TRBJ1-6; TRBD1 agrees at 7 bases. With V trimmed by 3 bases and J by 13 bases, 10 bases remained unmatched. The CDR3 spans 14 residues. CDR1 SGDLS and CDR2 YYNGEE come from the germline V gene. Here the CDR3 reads CASSADRVPWPLHF. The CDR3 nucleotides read TGTGCCAGCAGCGCAGACAGGGTCCCATGGCCCCTCCACTTT.

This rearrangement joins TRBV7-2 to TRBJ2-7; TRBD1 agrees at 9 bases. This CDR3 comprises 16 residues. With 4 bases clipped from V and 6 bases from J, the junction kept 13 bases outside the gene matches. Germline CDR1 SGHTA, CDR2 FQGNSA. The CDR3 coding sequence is TGTGCCAGCAGCTCCCGCTTCGACAGGGGGAGAGGCGAGCAGTACTTC. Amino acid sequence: CASSSRFDRGRGEQYF. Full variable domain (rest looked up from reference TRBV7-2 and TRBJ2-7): GAGVSQSPSNKVTEKGKDVELRCDPISGHTALYWYRQSLGQGLEFLIYFQGNSAPDKSGLPSDRFSAERTGGSVSTLTIQRTQQEDSAVYLCASSSRFDRGRGEQYFGPGTRLTVT.

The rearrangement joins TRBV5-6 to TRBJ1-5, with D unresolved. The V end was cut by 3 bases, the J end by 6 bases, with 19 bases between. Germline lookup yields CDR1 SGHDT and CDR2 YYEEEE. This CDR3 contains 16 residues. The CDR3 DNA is TGTGCCAGCAGCTCCTATCGGCAGGCCTCAGGTCAGCCCCAGCATTTT. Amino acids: CASSSYRQASGQPQHF.

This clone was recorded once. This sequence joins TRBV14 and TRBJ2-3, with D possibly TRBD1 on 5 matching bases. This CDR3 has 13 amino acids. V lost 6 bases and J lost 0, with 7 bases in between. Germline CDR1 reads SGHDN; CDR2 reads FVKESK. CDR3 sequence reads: CASSPGSTDTQYF. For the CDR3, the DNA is TGTGCCAGCAGTCCAGGGAGCACAGATACGCAGTATTTT.

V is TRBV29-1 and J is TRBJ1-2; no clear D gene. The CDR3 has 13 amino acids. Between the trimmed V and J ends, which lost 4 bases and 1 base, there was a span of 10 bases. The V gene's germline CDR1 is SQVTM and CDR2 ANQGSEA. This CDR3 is CSVASQDNYGYTF. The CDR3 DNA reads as TGCAGCGTTGCGTCACAAGATAACTATGGCTACACCTTC. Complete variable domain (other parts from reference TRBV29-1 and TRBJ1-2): SAVISQKPSRDICQRGTSLTIQCQVDSQVTMMFWYRQQPGQSLTLIATANQGSEATYESGFVIDKFPISRPNLTFSTLTVSNMSPEDSSIYLCSVASQDNYGYTFGSGTRLTVV.

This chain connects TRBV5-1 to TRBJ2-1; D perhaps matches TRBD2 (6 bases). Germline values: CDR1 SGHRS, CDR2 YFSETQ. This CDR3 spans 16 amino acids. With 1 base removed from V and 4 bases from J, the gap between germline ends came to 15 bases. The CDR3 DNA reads TGCGCCAGCAGCTTGTTGGAGGCCGCGGGATACAATGAGCAGTTCTTC. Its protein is CASSLLEAAGYNEQFF.